A selection of T cell receptor beta chains follows, all from one sample in a study of T cell responses to AZD1222 COVID-19 vaccine. The protocol was immunoSEQ multiplex PCR, while the TCRdb copy is restricted to in-frame clones and leaves out a portion. The table records approximately 170,000 clones, 85% to 95% of them present only once. Sequencing was performed on peripheral blood, taken on day 0 of AZD1222 vaccination. These receptors came from an adult in good health. Each CDR3 is given with its conserved first and last residue. Each record gives: clone size, V gene, J gene, D gene, CDR3 DNA, CDR3 protein. A D gene is named only where the DNA matches it firmly. The size entry is marked missing in some rows and otherwise reads once, few, many or a size class.

clone_size: NA; v_call: TRBV24-1; j_call: TRBJ2-1; d_call: TRBD1; cdr3_nt: TGTGCCACCAGTGATTCCCGGACAGGCAGCTCCTACAATGAGCAGTTCTTC; cdr3_aa: CATSDSRTGSSYNEQFF
clone_size: once; v_call: TRBV7-2; j_call: TRBJ1-3; d_call: TRBD1; cdr3_nt: TGTGCCAGCAGCCTCAGCCGGACAGGGGCTGGAAACACCATATATTTT; cdr3_aa: CASSLSRTGAGNTIYF
clone_size: NA; v_call: TRBV10-3; j_call: TRBJ2-2; d_call: NA; cdr3_nt: TGTGCCATCAGTGAGTCGGCAACGGTCGACACCGGGGAGCTGTTTTTT; cdr3_aa: CAISESATVDTGELFF
clone_size: NA; v_call: TRBV18; j_call: TRBJ2-2; d_call: NA; cdr3_nt: TGTGCCAGCTCTCGGACAGAAAACACCGGGGAGCTGTTTTTT; cdr3_aa: CASSRTENTGELFF
clone_size: NA; v_call: TRBV6-2/TRBV6-3; j_call: TRBJ2-7; d_call: NA; cdr3_nt: TGTGCCAGCAGTTACAGCGGTAGCTCCTACGAGCAGTACTTC; cdr3_aa: CASSYSGSSYEQYF
clone_size: once; v_call: TRBV19; j_call: TRBJ1-5; d_call: TRBD1; cdr3_nt: TGTGCCTCAAAACCGGGACAGGGGGCGCGAAATCAGCCCCAGCATTTT; cdr3_aa: CASKPGQGARNQPQHF
clone_size: NA; v_call: TRBV28; j_call: TRBJ2-7; d_call: NA; cdr3_nt: TGTGCCAGCAGTTTTACGGGCCGCTACGAGCAGTACTTC; cdr3_aa: CASSFTGRYEQYF
clone_size: NA; v_call: TRBV11-2; j_call: TRBJ2-7; d_call: NA; cdr3_nt: TGTGCCAGCAGCTATTGGGGAAACGAGCAGTACTTC; cdr3_aa: CASSYWGNEQYF
clone_size: once; v_call: TRBV5-1; j_call: TRBJ2-1; d_call: NA; cdr3_nt: TGCGCCAGCAGCCGGGACACCCTACGGGACAATGAGCAGTTCTTC; cdr3_aa: CASSRDTLRDNEQFF
clone_size: NA; v_call: TRBV10-3; j_call: TRBJ1-1; d_call: NA; cdr3_nt: TGTGCCATCAGTGAGTCGGAGGAATCTGAAGCTTTCTTT; cdr3_aa: CAISESEESEAFF
clone_size: NA; v_call: TRBV22-1; j_call: TRBJ1-5; d_call: NA; cdr3_nt: TGTCCTGGGAGCGCACTTGGGAGGGGAGGCAATCAGCCCCAGCATTTT; cdr3_aa: CPGSALGRGGNQPQHF
clone_size: once; v_call: TRBV4-1; j_call: TRBJ2-7; d_call: TRBD1; cdr3_nt: TGCGCCAGCAGCCAAGCCCTGGTACAGGGGGCGTACGAGCAGTACTTC; cdr3_aa: CASSQALVQGAYEQYF
clone_size: NA; v_call: TRBV4-1; j_call: TRBJ1-5; d_call: TRBD1; cdr3_nt: TGCGCCAGCAGCCCTGGGACAGGAGGGGGGAATCAGCCCCAGCATTTT; cdr3_aa: CASSPGTGGGNQPQHF
clone_size: NA; v_call: TRBV20-1; j_call: TRBJ1-5; d_call: TRBD1; cdr3_nt: TGCAGTGCTAGTACCGGACAGGCCAATCAGCCCCAGCATTTT; cdr3_aa: CSASTGQANQPQHF
clone_size: NA; v_call: TRBV25-1; j_call: TRBJ2-5; d_call: NA; cdr3_nt: TGTGCCAGCACTATGGACGCCCCGGGAGAGACCCAGTACTTC; cdr3_aa: CASTMDAPGETQYF
clone_size: NA; v_call: TRBV4-1; j_call: TRBJ1-2; d_call: TRBD1; cdr3_nt: TGCGCCAGCAGCCAACCCAGACAGGGGGTTAACTATGGCTACACCTTC; cdr3_aa: CASSQPRQGVNYGYTF
clone_size: NA; v_call: TRBV14; j_call: TRBJ2-1; d_call: TRBD2; cdr3_nt: TGTGCCAGCAGCCAAGATATCGGGACTAGTGAGGTTGAGCAGTTCTTC; cdr3_aa: CASSQDIGTSEVEQFF
clone_size: NA; v_call: TRBV28; j_call: TRBJ2-3; d_call: TRBD2; cdr3_nt: TGTGCCAGCAGTGTAGCGGGAGTAACAGATACGCAGTATTTT; cdr3_aa: CASSVAGVTDTQYF
clone_size: NA; v_call: TRBV4-2; j_call: TRBJ1-1; d_call: TRBD1; cdr3_nt: TGTGCCAGCAGCCAAGATCGACAGGGGGGCACTGAAGCTTTCTTT; cdr3_aa: CASSQDRQGGTEAFF
clone_size: NA; v_call: TRBV2; j_call: TRBJ2-2; d_call: TRBD2; cdr3_nt: TGTGCCAGCAGGCTAGCGGGAGGTGGGGAGCTGTTTTTT; cdr3_aa: CASRLAGGGELFF
clone_size: NA; v_call: TRBV3-1/TRBV3-2; j_call: TRBJ1-3; d_call: NA; cdr3_nt: TGTGCCAGCAGCCAAGACAGGGGAAACACCATATATTTT; cdr3_aa: CASSQDRGNTIYF
clone_size: few; v_call: TRBV10-3; j_call: TRBJ1-1; d_call: TRBD1; cdr3_nt: TGTGCCATCAGTCCCAGGACAGGAAACACTGAAGCTTTCTTT; cdr3_aa: CAISPRTGNTEAFF
clone_size: NA; v_call: TRBV28; j_call: TRBJ1-1; d_call: TRBD1; cdr3_nt: TGTGCCAGCAGATCGACAGGGGGCGCGGGAAACACTGAAGCTTTCTTT; cdr3_aa: CASRSTGGAGNTEAFF
clone_size: NA; v_call: TRBV10-3; j_call: TRBJ2-7; d_call: TRBD2; cdr3_nt: TGTGCCATCAGTGAGTCGGGGGAGGGCACCTACGAGCAGTACTTC; cdr3_aa: CAISESGEGTYEQYF
clone_size: NA; v_call: TRBV10-2; j_call: TRBJ2-3; d_call: TRBD1; cdr3_nt: TGCGCCAGCAGCCCGACAGGGCCCAGCACAGATACGCAGTATTTT; cdr3_aa: CASSPTGPSTDTQYF
clone_size: NA; v_call: TRBV19; j_call: TRBJ2-6; d_call: NA; cdr3_nt: TGTGCCAGTAGTGGGTGGGAACCTGGGGCCAACGTCCTGACTTTC; cdr3_aa: CASSGWEPGANVLTF
clone_size: NA; v_call: TRBV5-5; j_call: TRBJ1-3; d_call: NA; cdr3_nt: TGTGCCAGCAGCTCATCCCCCATCCCCCCTGGAAACACCATATATTTT; cdr3_aa: CASSSSPIPPGNTIYF
clone_size: once; v_call: TRBV2; j_call: TRBJ1-2; d_call: NA; cdr3_nt: TGTGCCAGCAGTGAACGGTCCAGCAACTATGGCTACACCTTC; cdr3_aa: CASSERSSNYGYTF
clone_size: NA; v_call: TRBV18; j_call: TRBJ1-3; d_call: NA; cdr3_nt: TGTGCCAGCTCACCCTCCCCAGGGTCTGGAAACACCATATATTTT; cdr3_aa: CASSPSPGSGNTIYF
clone_size: once; v_call: TRBV28; j_call: TRBJ1-4; d_call: NA; cdr3_nt: TGTGCCAGCAGACGACCCGATGCAACTAATGAAAAACTGTTTTTT; cdr3_aa: CASRRPDATNEKLFF
clone_size: NA; v_call: TRBV6-1; j_call: TRBJ2-5; d_call: TRBD1; cdr3_nt: TGTGCCAGCAGTGAAGCACCTCCGACAGGGGTCGGGGAGACCCAGTACTTC; cdr3_aa: CASSEAPPTGVGETQYF
clone_size: NA; v_call: TRBV15; j_call: TRBJ1-1; d_call: NA; cdr3_nt: TGTGCCACCAGCAGAGAGAGATACACTGAAGCTTTCTTT; cdr3_aa: CATSRERYTEAFF
clone_size: NA; v_call: TRBV7-2; j_call: TRBJ2-7; d_call: TRBD2; cdr3_nt: TGTGCCAGCAGCTGGAGAGCGGGACCCTACGAGCAGTACTTC; cdr3_aa: CASSWRAGPYEQYF
clone_size: NA; v_call: TRBV7-9; j_call: TRBJ1-3; d_call: NA; cdr3_nt: TGTGCCAGCAGCTTAGGGGCAGGGGCAAAGAGGAACACCATATATTTT; cdr3_aa: CASSLGAGAKRNTIYF
clone_size: NA; v_call: TRBV9; j_call: TRBJ1-2; d_call: TRBD1; cdr3_nt: TGTGCCAGCAGCGTTGAAAGGGACAGAGTTACAACGGATGGCTACACCTTC; cdr3_aa: CASSVERDRVTTDGYTF
clone_size: NA; v_call: TRBV5-6; j_call: TRBJ1-1; d_call: NA; cdr3_nt: TGTGCCAGCAGCTTGGAGGGAAGGTTCACTGAAGCTTTCTTT; cdr3_aa: CASSLEGRFTEAFF
clone_size: NA; v_call: TRBV11-2; j_call: TRBJ2-1; d_call: NA; cdr3_nt: TGTGCCAGCAGCCCGGGACCTGTCGACAATGAGCAGTTCTTC; cdr3_aa: CASSPGPVDNEQFF